This TCR beta chain was documented in a study of T cells in Graves' hyperthyroidism and ophthalmopathy. For the diagnoses, clinical symptoms, serum thyroxine and TRAb, thyroid ultrasound and orbital computed tomography were used. Amplification of TCR beta CDR3 regions was performed using RNA transcripts as template. HTBI primers drove first-round RT-PCR of the TCR CDR3. TCRdb fed the multiplex PCR reads into MiXCR, producing one record per CDR3 protein. The sample comprises approximately 49,000 distinct CDR3 sequences, roughly 51% of which are singletons, and roughly a third rests with the top ten. Study results and caveats: Peripheral blood also featured most of the thyroid clonotypes expanded above 0.001. It was a median around 6 months before onset that the model predicted ophthalmopathy.

Remarks on this clonotype: What it binds is not known.

Germline values: CDR1 ENHRY, CDR2 SYGVKD. Trimming removed 0 bases from V and 6 bases from J, with 6 bases in between. The CDR3 contains 12 residues. Sequencing was carried out using peripheral blood or thyroid tissue (not recorded which). The receptor's source is a man younger than 30 with Graves' hyperthyroidism. The V and J genes are TRBV10-3 and TRBJ2-7; D call uncertain. CDR3 amino acids: CAISESNGEQYF. CDR3 bases: TGTGCCATCAGTGAGTCGAACGGCGAGCAGTACTTC.